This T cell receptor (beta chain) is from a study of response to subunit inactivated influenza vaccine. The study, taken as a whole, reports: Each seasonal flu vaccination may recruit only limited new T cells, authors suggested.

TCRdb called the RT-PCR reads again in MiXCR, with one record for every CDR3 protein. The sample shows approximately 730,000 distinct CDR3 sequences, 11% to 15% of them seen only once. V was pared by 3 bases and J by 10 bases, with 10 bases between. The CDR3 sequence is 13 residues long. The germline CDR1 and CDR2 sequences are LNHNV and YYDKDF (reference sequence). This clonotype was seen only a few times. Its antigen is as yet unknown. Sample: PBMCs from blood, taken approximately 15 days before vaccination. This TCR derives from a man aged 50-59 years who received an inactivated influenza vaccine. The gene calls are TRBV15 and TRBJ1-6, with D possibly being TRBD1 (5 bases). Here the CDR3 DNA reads TGTGCCACCAGCAGGCGACAGACCTCACCCCTCCACTTT. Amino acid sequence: CATSRRQTSPLHF.